The entry below gives a single T cell receptor (beta chain) sequence along with its context. This specimen belongs to a study of blood T cell repertoires in COVID-19. TCRdb's copy holds only in-frame clones and misses some; the assay was immunoSEQ multiplex PCR. The sample lists roughly 19,000 clones; roughly 90% were seen once. The CDR3 loop spans 17 amino acids. CDR1 is SGHRS and CDR2 is YFSETQ in the germline V gene. V lost 3 bases and J lost 4; bases outside the gene matches: 9. Sequences were obtained from peripheral blood. This TCR was recovered from a human donor in a cohort sampled during active COVID-19. V gene TRBV5-1 combines with J gene TRBJ2-1; the match to TRBD2 covers 11 bases. The CDR3 nucleotides read TGCGCCAGCAGCTATAGTGCCGGGACTAGCGGATACAATGAGCAGTTCTTC. Protein product: CASSYSAGTSGYNEQFF. The whole variable domain, remainder taken from reference TRBV5-1 and TRBJ2-1, is KAGVTQTPRYLIKTRGQQVTLSCSPISGHRSVSWYQQTPGQGLQFLFEYFSETQRNKGNFPGRFSGRQFSNSRSEMNVSTLELGDSALYLCASSYSAGTSGYNEQFFGPGTRLTVL.